Below are 25 T cell receptor beta chains sequenced from a single sample in a study of blood T cell repertoires in COVID-19. Generated by immunoSEQ multiplex PCR, the TCRdb table keeps only in-frame clones and is missing some. The sample includes some 200,000 clones, over 75% of them seen just once. The sample taken for sequencing was peripheral blood. These receptors originate from a woman aged 65 to 85 with COVID-19, enrolled during active disease.

This chain joins TRBV11-3 and TRBJ2-7, with 14 bases lining up with TRBD2. CDR1 is SGHNT, CDR2 YENEEA, per germline. The CDR3 loop spans 16 amino acids. The V segment lost 5 bases and the J segment 6 bases; nucleotides outside the gene matches: 9. The CDR3 is CASSRTSGGLGREQYF. CDR3 coding DNA: TGTGCCAGCAGCAGGACTAGCGGGGGGCTGGGGCGCGAGCAGTACTTC.

The chain employs TRBV29-1 and TRBJ2-1, with a possible D match to TRBD2 (6 bases). The CDR3 loop spans 15 amino acids. From germline, CDR1 is SQVTM and CDR2 ANQGSEA. Trimming stripped 6 bases from V and 4 bases from J, with 19 bases between. The CDR3 nucleotides read TGCAGCGTCTCCACTAGCAAGGGTCTGTACAATGAGCAGTTCTTC. It translates to CSVSTSKGLYNEQFF.

The chain couples TRBV7-2 to TRBJ2-7; a weak D match, TRBD2 (6 bases). The length of the CDR3 is 14 residues. Germline CDR1 reads SGHTA; CDR2 reads FQGNSA. V was shortened by 5 bases and J by 4 bases, with 15 bases between the two germline ends. CDR3 in DNA: TGTGCCAGCAGCACCACGGGGGAGTTTTACGAGCAGTACTTC. It is translated as CASSTTGEFYEQYF.

The chain uses TRBV2 and TRBJ1-3; D gene unclear. V was trimmed by 5 bases and J by 0 bases, leaving 8 bases between them. This CDR3 region has 14 residues. The germline gives CDR1 SNHLY, CDR2 FYNNEI. This chain's CDR3 is CASSSGVSGNTIYF. As DNA, the CDR3 is TGTGCCAGCAGTTCCGGGGTCTCTGGAAACACCATATATTTT.

The rearrangement uses TRBV18 and TRBJ1-1; D perhaps matches TRBD1 (6 bases). Per germline, CDR1 KGHSH and CDR2 LQKENI. V was pared by 3 bases and J by 3 bases, with 11 bases between. This CDR3 is built from 14 residues. CDR3 sequence: CASSPTAGDTEAFF. DNA of the CDR3: TGTGCCAGCTCACCGACAGCAGGGGACACTGAAGCTTTCTTT.

The rearrangement joins TRBV7-9 to TRBJ2-1; 8 bases match TRBD2. Germline trimming cut 7 bases from V and 3 bases from J; bases unmatched to any gene: 8. The CDR3 loop spans 15 amino acids. Germline assignment: CDR1 SEHNR and CDR2 FQNEAQ (reference sequence). CDR3 in DNA: TGTGCCAGCACCCAAGGGGGACTAGACTACAATGAGCAGTTCTTC. As protein: CASTQGGLDYNEQFF.

This clone is a singleton in its sample. One junction end does not reproduce the germline sequence, and a read error may be involved. This sequence joins TRBV10-3 and TRBJ2-3; 11 bases line up with TRBD2. The CDR3 sequence is 18 residues long. Germline values: CDR1 ENHRY, CDR2 SYGVKD. The CDR3 sequence: CAVSGPRTSGRSTDTQYF. CDR3 nucleotides: TGTGCCGTCAGTGGCCCTCGTACTAGCGGGAGATCGACAGATACGCAGTATTTT.

This clone was observed a few times. V is TRBV27 and J is TRBJ1-6; TRBD1 is a possible D gene (5 bases). The CDR3 is made up of 18 amino acids. Looked up from germline, CDR1 is MNHEY and CDR2 is SMNVEV (reference sequence). V lost 0 bases and J 0 bases, leaving 12 bases between the germline ends. The CDR3 coding sequence is TGTGCCAGCAGTTTATCCTACCAAGGGGTCTCCTATAATTCACCCCTCCACTTT. Translation: CASSLSYQGVSYNSPLHF.

There are a few counts of this clone. The chain combines TRBV5-4 with TRBJ2-7; the match to TRBD1 covers 10 bases. CDR1 SGHNT and CDR2 YYREEE come from the germline V gene (reference sequence). The V and J ends lost 4 bases and 6 bases, in that order; junction bases with no gene match: 10. The CDR3 runs 15 residues. The CDR3 DNA sequence: TGTGCCAGCAGCGGGCGGACAGGGGGGGTTGGCGAGCAGTACTTC. It is translated as CASSGRTGGVGEQYF.

The V call is TRBV7-2, the J call TRBJ2-3, with D possibly being TRBD2 (5 bases). Germline lookup yields CDR1 SGHTA and CDR2 FQGNSA. Trimming took off 4 bases at V and 2 bases at J, with 7 bases between the two ends. This CDR3 contains 13 residues. The CDR3 DNA reads TGTGCCAGCAGCTGGGAGATCACAGATACGCAGTATTTT. Protein: CASSWEITDTQYF. Together with reference TRBV7-2 and TRBJ2-3, the CDR3 gives the full variable domain: GAGVSQSPSNKVTEKGKDVELRCDPISGHTALYWYRQSLGQGLEFLIYFQGNSAPDKSGLPSDRFSAERTGGSVSTLTIQRTQQEDSAVYLCASSWEITDTQYFGPGTRLTVL.

This CDR3 reads CASSPGTSGVNTGELFF. As DNA, the CDR3 is TGCGCCAGCAGCCCGGGGACTAGCGGAGTGAACACCGGGGAGCTGTTTTTT. The chain uses TRBV4-1 and TRBJ2-2, with 11 bases aligning to TRBD2. This CDR3 contains 17 residues. Germline V gene lookup returns CDR1 MGHRA and CDR2 YSYEKL. V trimming: 4 bases; J trimming: 1 base; junction bases outside the gene matches: 5.

The chain links TRBV12-3 or TRBV12-4 to TRBJ1-2; 9 bases fit TRBD1. Losses at the gene ends were 7 bases for V and 5 bases for J; bases not matched to a gene: 5. The CDR3 runs to 13 residues. This chain's CDR3 is CASTPGTGYGYTF. The CDR3 DNA reads TGTGCCAGCACCCCAGGGACAGGGTATGGCTACACCTTC.

The rearrangement links TRBV7-8 to TRBJ2-7; the match to TRBD1 covers 7 bases. Per the germline V gene, CDR1 is SGHVS and CDR2 is FQNEAQ. Unmatched junction bases numbered 7, after V lost 5 bases and J lost 3 bases. CDR3 length equals 14 residues. In DNA form, the CDR3 reads TGTGCCAGCAGCCGAGACAGGGCAAGCTACGAGCAGTACTTC. Translation gives CASSRDRASYEQYF.

V gene TRBV5-6 combines with J gene TRBJ2-1, with a tentative D call TRBD2 (6 bases). Germline loops: CDR1 SGHDT, CDR2 YYEEEE. CDR3 length equals 14 residues. V was cut by 7 bases and J by 4 bases, with 15 bases left in between. CDR3 DNA: TGTGCCAGCGGTCTGCCCGGGGGTTACAATGAGCAGTTCTTC. The encoded protein is CASGLPGGYNEQFF. The full variable domain, completed using reference TRBV5-6 and TRBJ2-1, is DAGVTQSPTHLIKTRGQQVTLRCSPKSGHDTVSWYQQALGQGPQFIFQYYEEEERQRGNFPDRFSGHQFPNYSSELNVNALLLGDSALYLCASGLPGGYNEQFFGPGTRLTVL.

This clone was seen a few times. This chain links TRBV9 with TRBJ2-5, with 8 bases fitting TRBD2. V gave up 4 bases and J gave up 2 bases; unmatched junction bases: 4. The CDR3 sequence is 14 residues long. Germline V gene lookup returns CDR1 SGDLS and CDR2 YYNGEE. The CDR3 sequence is CASSPGGLQETQYF. CDR3 in DNA: TGTGCCAGCAGCCCGGGAGGGTTGCAAGAGACCCAGTACTTC.

This clone was found a few times. The rearrangement joins TRBV5-8 to TRBJ1-6; TRBD1 matches 9 bases. Trimming cost V 3 bases and J 18 bases; bases outside gene matches: 7. The CDR3 is made up of 12 amino acids. Looked up from germline, CDR1 is SGHTS and CDR2 is YDEGEE. DNA for the CDR3: TGTGCCAGCAGCTCCAAGACAGGGGGTCCCCACTTT. Translated: CASSSKTGGPHF.

The chain uses TRBV6-1 and TRBJ2-7, with TRBD1 matching over 8 bases. CDR1 and CDR2 from the germline V gene are MNHNS and SASEGT. The ends lost 2 bases at V and 5 bases at J; junction bases unmatched: 8. The CDR3 is 15 amino acids. In nucleotides, the CDR3 is TGTGCCAGCAGTGAACGGGACAGGCGCCCCCACGAGCAGTACTTC. It translates to CASSERDRRPHEQYF.

The chain uses TRBV18 and TRBJ2-7, with D possibly TRBD1 on 5 matching bases. The germline CDR1 and CDR2 sequences are KGHSH and LQKENI. This CDR3 is 14 amino acids long. V was clipped by 2 bases and J by 5 bases, with 13 bases between them. CDR3 residues: CASSPKAGSDEQYF. The CDR3 DNA follows: TGTGCCAGCTCACCAAAGGCAGGGTCCGACGAGCAGTACTTC.

The chain has TRBV9 and TRBJ2-5; the match to TRBD1 covers 10 bases. CDR3 length: 15 amino acids. Germline V gene data show CDR1 as SGDLS and CDR2 as YYNGEE. Germline trimming cut 3 bases from V and 4 bases from J; bases unmatched to any gene: 6. The CDR3 protein is CASSGGQGNLETQYF. DNA for the CDR3: TGTGCCAGCAGCGGGGGACAGGGGAACTTAGAGACCCAGTACTTC.

CDR3 residues: CASSPYSTDTQYF. As DNA, the CDR3 is TGTGCCAGCAGCCCCTACAGCACAGATACGCAGTATTTT. This sequence joins TRBV14 and TRBJ2-3; D not resolved. This CDR3 is 13 amino acids long. Per the germline V gene, CDR1 is SGHDN and CDR2 is FVKESK. Trimming pared 4 bases from V and 0 bases from J, leaving 5 bases between.

The chain couples TRBV5-6 to TRBJ2-2, with D possibly being TRBD1 (5 bases). V lost 2 bases to trimming and J lost 2 bases, with 22 bases between them. This CDR3 has 19 residues. Germline CDR1 reads SGHDT; CDR2 reads YYEEEE. Here the CDR3 DNA reads TGTGCCAGCAGCTTCGCCCGGGTCCCCTGGGGCTTAAACACCGGGGAGCTGTTTTTT. Its translation is CASSFARVPWGLNTGELFF.

The gene calls are TRBV20-1 and TRBJ2-1, with a tentative D call TRBD2 (5 bases). The V gene lost 3 bases and the J gene lost 1 base, with 13 bases spanning the gap. Germline CDR1 and CDR2: DFQATT and SNEGSKA (reference sequence). The CDR3 totals 15 residues. The CDR3: CSASGAPGSYNEQFF. CDR3 sequence (DNA): TGCAGTGCTAGTGGAGCACCGGGATCCTACAATGAGCAGTTCTTC.

The V and J genes are TRBV10-3 and TRBJ2-3; 15 bases fit TRBD2. The germline V gene has CDR1 ENHRY and CDR2 SYGVKD. This CDR3 comprises 16 residues. Unmatched junction bases numbered 2, after V lost 2 bases and J lost 5 bases. The CDR3 reads CAISEPGLAGGDTQYF. Written as DNA, the CDR3 is TGTGCCATCAGTGAGCCGGGACTAGCGGGGGGAGATACGCAGTATTTT.

V gene TRBV5-8 combines with J gene TRBJ1-1, with D possibly being TRBD1 (5 bases). The length of the CDR3 is 16 residues. V was cut by 3 bases and J by 3 bases, with 18 bases left in between. Germline V gene data show CDR1 as SGHTS and CDR2 as YDEGEE. This CDR3 is CASSSGRGEGDTEAFF. CDR3 nucleotides: TGTGCCAGCAGCTCCGGCAGAGGTGAAGGGGACACTGAAGCTTTCTTT. The whole variable domain, remainder taken from reference TRBV5-8 and TRBJ1-1, is EAGVTQSPTHLIKTRGQQATLRCSPISGHTSVYWYQQALGLGLQFLLWYDEGEERNRGNFPPRFSGRQFPNYSSELNVNALELEDSALYLCASSSGRGEGDTEAFFGQGTRLTVV.

The V and J genes are TRBV6-5 and TRBJ1-6, with 9 bases matching TRBD1. This CDR3 comprises 14 residues. J was trimmed by 9 bases and V by 6 bases; bases with no gene match: 6. Germline V gene data show CDR1 as MNHEY and CDR2 as SVGAGI. The CDR3 reads CASRGRDRVSPLHF. Here the CDR3 DNA reads TGTGCCAGCAGGGGCCGGGACAGGGTTTCACCCCTCCACTTT.